The 21 T cell receptor beta chains presented below share a single source sample, sequenced in a study of T cell clonality in common variable immunodeficiency. Produced via immunoSEQ multiplex PCR; TCRdb's table is partial and in-frame only. The specimen has approximately 81,000 clones, none found just once. Sequencing input: peripheral blood mononuclear cells. All receptors derive from a person aged 18 to 70 in good health.

In its sample, this clone was seen many times. With the read ending 3 residues before the CDR3 end, the germline J gene is used to fill in that end. This sequence joins TRBV7-6 and TRBJ2-1; 11 bases agree with TRBD1. V gave up 1 base and J gave up 8 bases; unmatched junction bases: 7. The germline CDR1 and CDR2 sequences are SGHVS and FNYEAQ. CDR3 length: 16 residues. Incomplete CDR3 DNA: TGTGCCAGCAGCTTAGTTGGGACAGGGGGTATCTATGAG. This gives the protein CASSLVGTGGIYE. The CDR3 in full is CASSLVGTGGIYEQFF.

In this sample, this clone turned up a few times. The read ends 3 residues shy of where the CDR3 ends; the end is completed using the germline J gene. The rearrangement links TRBV19 to TRBJ2-4, with D perhaps matching TRBD1 or TRBD2 (7 bases each). V lost 3 bases, J lost 9 bases, and 15 bases lay in between. CDR3 length equals 14 residues. CDR1 is LNHDA, CDR2 SQIVND, per germline (reference sequence). The CDR3 sequence: CASSIRQGGSIQYF. CDR3 DNA (partial): TGTGCCAGTAGTATCAGACAGGGAGGGAGCATT.

This clone was recorded many times. The missing CDR3 end, 3 residues past where the read stops, is filled in from the germline J gene. The chain employs TRBV7-6 and TRBJ2-7; D is unclear. CDR1 and CDR2 from the germline V gene are SGHVS and FNYEAQ. V lost 6 bases to trimming and J lost 0 bases, with 15 bases between them. The CDR3 length is 15 residues. The CDR3 bases that were read are TGTGCCAGCAGTCCTAGAAGCTCCAGCTCCTACGAG. Translating gives CASSPRSSSSYE. The complete CDR3 reads CASSPRSSSSYEQYF. Supplemented by reference TRBV7-6 and TRBJ2-7, the full variable domain reads GAGVSQSPRYKVTKRGQDVALRCDPISGHVSLYWYRQALGQGPEFLTYFNYEAQQDKSGLPNDRFSAERPEGSISTLTIQRTEQRDSAMYRCASSPRSSSSYEQYFGPGTRLTVT.

At least ten counts were recorded for this clone. Sequencing ends 3 residues short of the CDR3 end; the germline J gene provides the rest. V and J are TRBV29-1 and TRBJ2-2; D is unresolved. This CDR3 has 14 residues. Germline V gene data show CDR1 as SQVTM and CDR2 as ANQGSEA. Trimming pared 1 base from V and 7 bases from J, leaving 13 bases between. The CDR3: CSVEASHAGGELFF. The sequenced part of the CDR3 DNA is TGCAGCGTTGAAGCCAGCCACGCAGGCGGGGAG.

This clone was counted ten times or more. The read halts 3 residues ahead of the CDR3 end, with the missing end drawn from the germline J gene. The chain employs TRBV5-1 and TRBJ1-1, with TRBD1 identical over 8 bases. The CDR3 runs to 11 residues. Losses at the gene ends were 7 bases for V and 7 bases for J; bases not matched to a gene: 3. In germline, CDR1 is SGHRS, CDR2 YFSETQ. The CDR3: CASQGAGEAFF. The CDR3 bases that were read are TGCGCCAGCCAGGGGGCAGGTGAA.

This clone was seen repeatedly, ten times or more. Read data end 3 residues before the CDR3 end; the end is taken from the germline J gene. V gene TRBV18 combines with J gene TRBJ2-5; maybe TRBD2 (6 bases). Trimming took 1 base from V and 5 from J, leaving 14 bases between them. The V gene's germline CDR1 is KGHSH and CDR2 LQKENI. This CDR3 is built from 15 residues. The CDR3 sequence: CASSPQAGRDETQYF. CDR3 DNA (partial): TGTGCCAGCTCACCACAAGCGGGCAGGGATGAGACC.

This clone showed up many times. The read finishes 3 residues shy of the CDR3 end, and the germline J gene is used to complete it. The chain couples TRBV5-4 to TRBJ2-1; TRBD1 aligns across 7 bases. V was clipped by 3 bases and J by 5 bases; unmatched bases: 8. The CDR3 is made up of 15 amino acids. Germline V lookup: CDR1 SGHNT, CDR2 YYREEE (reference sequence). Incomplete CDR3 DNA: TGTGCCAGCAGCTCGAGGGGGCGCGAACACAATGAG. Protein sequence: CASSSRGREHNE. The full CDR3 is CASSSRGREHNEQFF.

This clone was counted ten times or more. The read is 3 residues too short to cover the CDR3 end, so that end is filled in from the germline J gene. The chain is built from TRBV5-4 and TRBJ2-1; D not certain. Germline CDR1 is SGHNT and CDR2 is YYREEE (reference sequence). There are 13 residues in the CDR3. V was cut by 0 bases and J by 6 bases, with 7 bases left in between. The CDR3 bases that were read are TGTGCCAGCAGCTTGGCCAGGAGCAATGAG. Encoded protein: CASSLARSNE. The entire CDR3 reads CASSLARSNEQFF. The whole variable domain, filled in from reference TRBV5-4 and TRBJ2-1, reads ETGVTQSPTHLIKTRGQQVTLRCSSQSGHNTVSWYQQALGQGPQFIFQYYREEENGRGNFPPRFSGLQFPNYSSELNVNALELDDSALYLCASSLARSNEQFFGPGTRLTVL.

As for this clone: From the germline J gene comes the end of the CDR3, since the read stops 3 residues before it. The chain joins TRBV19 to TRBJ1-4, with TRBD1 matching 8 bases. Looked up from germline, CDR1 is LNHDA and CDR2 is SQIVND (reference sequence). Unmatched junction bases numbered 7, after V lost 5 bases and J lost 8 bases. This CDR3 has 14 residues. CDR3 loop: CASSAGTGGEKLFF. CDR3 DNA (partial): TGTGCCAGTAGTGCCGGGACAGGCGGGGAAAAA.

At least ten counts were recorded for this clone. The read terminates 3 residues before the CDR3 end, so the remaining end is supplied by the germline J gene. The chain has TRBV19 and TRBJ2-1; the match to TRBD2 covers 7 bases. J was trimmed by 7 bases and V by 3 bases; bases with no gene match: 12. Germline assignment: CDR1 LNHDA and CDR2 SQIVND (reference sequence). This CDR3 has 16 amino acids. The CDR3 DNA, read in part, is TGTGCCAGTAGTATTATCCCCGCGGGAGTTTTAAATGAG. Translating it yields CASSIIPAGVLNE. The entire CDR3 sequence reads CASSIIPAGVLNEQFF.

This clone was observed at least ten times. The read stops 3 residues short of the end of the CDR3; the missing end is completed from the germline J gene. The chain has TRBV19 and TRBJ2-5; D is possibly TRBD1 or TRBD2 (6 bases each). This CDR3 comprises 15 residues. CDR1 and CDR2 (germline): LNHDA, SQIVND (reference sequence). V was trimmed by 6 bases and J by 5 bases, leaving 19 bases between them. The CDR3 is CASRSPGQGRETQYF. Incomplete CDR3 DNA: TGTGCCAGTAGATCGCCCGGTCAGGGGAGGGAGACC.

This clone was observed at least ten times. The read terminates 3 residues ahead of where the CDR3 ends, so the germline J gene completes it. The genes are TRBV6-2 or TRBV6-3 and TRBJ1-5; D not certain. CDR3 length: 16 amino acids. CDR1 and CDR2 (germline): MNHEY, SVGEGT. Trimming stripped 4 bases from V and 0 bases from J, with 13 bases between. This CDR3 reads CASSLRVTYSNQPQHF. The part of the CDR3 DNA that was read is TGTGCCAGCAGTTTGAGAGTTACATATAGCAATCAGCCC.

This clone was seen at least ten times. This CDR3 reads CASSPLAGISTDTQYF. The part of the CDR3 DNA that was read is TGTGCCAGCTCACCCCTAGCGGGGATTAGCACAGATACG. This chain links TRBV18 with TRBJ2-3; 9 bases align to TRBD2. The read is 3 residues too short to cover the CDR3 end, so that end is filled in from the germline J gene. From germline, CDR1 is KGHSH and CDR2 LQKENI. Trimming cost V 3 bases and J 0 bases; bases outside gene matches: 4. This CDR3 spans 16 amino acids.

This clone has a count of ten or more. The read terminates 3 residues ahead of where the CDR3 ends, so the germline J gene completes it. The gene calls are TRBV4-1 and TRBJ2-3; TRBD1 agrees at 8 bases. The CDR3 totals 16 residues. Trimming cost V 0 bases and J 1 base; bases outside gene matches: 3. Per the germline V gene, CDR1 is MGHRA and CDR2 is YSYEKL. Partial CDR3 DNA: TGCGCCAGCAGCCAAGAGAAGGGACAGGGCACAGATACG. Amino acids: CASSQEKGQGTDT. The full CDR3 reads CASSQEKGQGTDTQYF.

This clone was seen at least ten times. Read coverage stops 3 residues before the CDR3 terminus; the germline J gene supplies the remainder. The chain joins TRBV12-3 or TRBV12-4 to TRBJ2-3, with D perhaps given as TRBD1 or TRBD2 (5 bases each). The CDR3 has 15 amino acids. The chain's CDR3 is CASSPGFGWENTQYF. The CDR3 bases that were read are TGTGCCAGCAGTCCAGGGTTTGGTTGGGAGAACACG.

This clone was detected ten times or more. From the germline J gene comes the end of the CDR3, since the read stops 3 residues before it. The gene calls are TRBV20-1 and TRBJ1-1; 7 bases are shared with TRBD1. Germline CDR1 is DFQATT and CDR2 is SNEGSKA (reference sequence). V lost 5 bases, J lost 2 bases, and 17 bases stayed unmatched. This CDR3 has 17 residues. The CDR3 here is CSARKWDRIDGNTEAFF. The sequenced CDR3 bases are TGCAGTGCTCGAAAGTGGGACAGAATTGATGGCAACACTGAA.

Details on this clone: The read is 3 residues too short to cover the CDR3 end, so that end is filled in from the germline J gene. This sequence joins TRBV19 and TRBJ1-1; the match to TRBD1 covers 8 bases. Germline V lookup: CDR1 LNHDA, CDR2 SQIVND (reference sequence). V was clipped by 8 bases and J by 1 base; unmatched bases: 6. This CDR3 has 14 amino acids. The sequenced part of the CDR3 DNA is TGTGCCAGTCAGGACAGGGCAAAGAACACTGAA. This translates into CASQDRAKNTE. The full CDR3 reads CASQDRAKNTEAFF.

There are many counts of this clone. The read terminates 3 residues before the CDR3 end, so the remaining end is supplied by the germline J gene. This rearrangement joins TRBV10-2 to TRBJ2-3; tentatively, D is TRBD1 (5 bases). V lost 0 bases, J lost 2 bases, and 9 bases lay in between. Germline CDR1 and CDR2: WSHSY and SAAADI. This CDR3 spans 15 amino acids. CDR3 DNA (partial): TGCGCCAGCAGTGAGTCGAACAGGATCACAGATACG. Protein sequence: CASSESNRITDT. In full, the CDR3 is CASSESNRITDTQYF.

This clone has ten or more counts. The sequenced fragment ends 3 residues before the CDR3 boundary, so the rest is inferred from the germline J gene. The sample has other DNA sequences that encode this CDR3 too. The V call is TRBV7-2, the J call TRBJ1-5; TRBD1 is a possible D gene (6 bases). V was shortened by 5 bases and J by 4 bases, with 9 bases between the two germline ends. CDR1 SGHTA and CDR2 FQGNSA come from the germline V gene. The CDR3 has 13 residues. CDR3 DNA, as far as it was read: TGTGCCAGCAGCATCAGGGGTAATCAGCCC. It encodes CASSIRGNQP. The full CDR3 reads CASSIRGNQPQHF. Variable domain in full (rest from reference TRBV7-2 and TRBJ1-5): GAGVSQSPSNKVTEKGKDVELRCDPISGHTALYWYRQSLGQGLEFLIYFQGNSAPDKSGLPSDRFSAERTGGSVSTLTIQRTQQEDSAVYLCASSIRGNQPQHFGDGTRLSIL.

This clone was seen at least ten times. The read terminates 3 residues before the CDR3 end, so the remaining end is supplied by the germline J gene. The chain is built from TRBV7-9 and TRBJ2-1, with no clear D. Trimming shortened V by 6 bases and J by 6 bases, and 12 bases separated the two germline ends. The CDR3 has 13 amino acids. CDR1 is SEHNR and CDR2 is FQNEAQ in the germline V gene (reference sequence). The CDR3 DNA, read in part, is TGTGCCAGCAGGCGGAACTCCCTCAATGAG. Translating gives CASRRNSLNE. The entire CDR3 sequence reads CASRRNSLNEQFF.

This clone appeared many times. The read comes to an end 3 residues before the CDR3 does, leaving the germline J gene to fill in the end. This chain uses TRBV18 with TRBJ1-1; D unclear. Germline V lookup: CDR1 KGHSH, CDR2 LQKENI. CDR3 length: 14 residues. The germline V and J ends were trimmed by 3 bases and 5 bases, with 13 bases remaining between them. CDR3: CASSPLLEATEAFF. Incomplete CDR3 DNA: TGTGCCAGCTCACCTTTGCTGGAAGCGACTGAA.